What follows are 6 T cell receptor beta chains derived from one specimen sequenced in a study of T-cell reconstitution after alpha-beta-depleted transplantation in children. Molecular barcoding with unique molecular identifiers was used for the TCRbeta library. Via MiXCR, TCRdb re-called the PCR reads, giving one row per CDR3 protein. The sample holds under 450,000 distinct CDR3 sequences; 16% are singletons and the top ten take 25% to 30%. The specimen was PBMCs, mostly from graft donor cells, collected 360 days after TCRalphabeta/CD19-depleted stem cell transplant. These receptors were collected from a boy in the first two years of life who had a stem cell transplant for Wiskott-Aldrich syndrome, so the T cells may come from the graft donor.

This clonotype occurred a few times. At one end the junction does not follow the germline gene, possibly because of a read error. V and J are TRBV4-3 and TRBJ2-1, with TRBD1 as a possible D gene (5 bases). In germline, CDR1 is LGHNA, CDR2 YSLEER. The CDR3 sequence is 16 residues long. CDR3 nucleotide sequence: TGCGCCAGCAGCCAAGACGGACACGCCCACTACAATGAGCAGTTTTTC. It encodes CASSQDGHAHYNEQFF.

This clonotype was found once. V and J are TRBV6-1 and TRBJ1-3; D possibly corresponds to TRBD1 (6 bases). This CDR3 has 14 residues. Germline V CDR1 and CDR2: MNHNS, SASEGT. Trimming stripped 7 bases from V and 0 bases from J, with 10 bases between. The CDR3 nucleotides read TGTGCCAGCAAAGACAGGTTCTCTGGAAACACCATATATTTT. Translating gives CASKDRFSGNTIYF.

The rearrangement joins TRBV20-1 to TRBJ2-5; D unresolved. This CDR3 is built from 11 residues. The V and J ends lost 3 bases and 2 bases respectively, with 4 bases between them. Looked up from germline, CDR1 is DFQATT and CDR2 is SNEGSKA (reference sequence). In DNA, the CDR3 is TGCAGTGCTAGCAGGCAAGAGACCCAGTACTTC. Translated, it gives CSASRQETQYF.

The chain combines TRBV7-2 with TRBJ2-3; TRBD2 matches 8 bases. The V gene's germline CDR1 is SGHTA and CDR2 FQGNSA. The CDR3 is made up of 15 amino acids. Losses at the gene ends were 5 bases for V and 2 bases for J; bases not matched to a gene: 6. The DNA for the CDR3 is TGTGCCAGCAGCCTTAGCGGGAATCCCACAGATACGCAGTATTTT. Protein product: CASSLSGNPTDTQYF.

This clonotype has just a few counts. The J gene is TRBJ2-5, the V gene TRBV21-1; TRBD2 is the table's D call and was not checked against the DNA. TRBV21-1 represents a pseudogene. The CDR3 length is 14 residues. CDR3 coding DNA: TGTGCCAGCAGCAACCGACTAGTCCAAGAGACCCAGTACTTC. Translated, it gives CASSNRLVQETQYF.

This clonotype was seen a few times. The chain joins TRBV6-5 to TRBJ1-2; D unclear. This CDR3 has 15 residues. Trimming took 5 bases from V and 4 from J, leaving 17 bases between them. The V gene's germline CDR1 is MNHEY and CDR2 SVGAGI. CDR3 DNA: TGTGCCAGCAGTCTAACCCCGGGCTCCTTCTATGGCTACACCTTC. Protein product: CASSLTPGSFYGYTF.